This T cell receptor beta chain came from a study of T-cell reconstitution after alpha-beta-depleted transplantation in children. General study findings and limits: From newly produced T cells came most of the T-cell counts and diversity one year after transplant.

Points on this clonotype: The antigen remains unidentified.

Unique molecular identifiers were used in preparing the TCRbeta library. TCRdb fed the PCR reads into MiXCR, producing one record per CDR3 protein. The table has about 200,000 distinct CDR3 sequences, approximately 8.4% seen once; the top ten hold roughly 36%. Germline V gene lookup returns CDR1 ENHRY and CDR2 SYGVKD. This CDR3 is 13 amino acids long. Trimming took off 6 bases at V and 2 bases at J, with 8 bases between the two ends. Specimen: PBMCs, mostly from graft donor cells, collected 360 days after TCRalphabeta/CD19-depleted stem cell transplant. The clonotype originates from a male patient aged 2-15 years who had a stem cell transplant for acute myeloid leukemia, so the T cells may come from the graft donor. This chain connects TRBV10-3 to TRBJ2-4, with D uncertain. CDR3 sequence: CAISAETKNIQYF. In DNA form, the CDR3 reads TGTGCCATCAGCGCAGAGACCAAAAACATTCAGTACTTC.